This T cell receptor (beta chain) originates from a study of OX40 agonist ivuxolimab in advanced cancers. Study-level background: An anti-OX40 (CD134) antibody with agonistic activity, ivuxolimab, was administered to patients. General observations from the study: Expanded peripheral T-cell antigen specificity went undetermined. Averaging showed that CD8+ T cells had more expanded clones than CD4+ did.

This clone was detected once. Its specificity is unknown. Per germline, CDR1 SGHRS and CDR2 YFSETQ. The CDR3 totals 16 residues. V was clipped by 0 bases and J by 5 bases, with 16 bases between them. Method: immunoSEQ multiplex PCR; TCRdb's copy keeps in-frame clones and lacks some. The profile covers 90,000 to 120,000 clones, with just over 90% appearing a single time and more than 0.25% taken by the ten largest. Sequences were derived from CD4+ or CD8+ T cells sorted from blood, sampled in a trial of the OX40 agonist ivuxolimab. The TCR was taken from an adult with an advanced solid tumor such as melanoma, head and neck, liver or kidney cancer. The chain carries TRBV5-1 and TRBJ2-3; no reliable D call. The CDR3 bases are TGCGCCAGCAGCTTGGACGGGCGACCTACGGTAGATACGCAGTATTTT. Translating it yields CASSLDGRPTVDTQYF.